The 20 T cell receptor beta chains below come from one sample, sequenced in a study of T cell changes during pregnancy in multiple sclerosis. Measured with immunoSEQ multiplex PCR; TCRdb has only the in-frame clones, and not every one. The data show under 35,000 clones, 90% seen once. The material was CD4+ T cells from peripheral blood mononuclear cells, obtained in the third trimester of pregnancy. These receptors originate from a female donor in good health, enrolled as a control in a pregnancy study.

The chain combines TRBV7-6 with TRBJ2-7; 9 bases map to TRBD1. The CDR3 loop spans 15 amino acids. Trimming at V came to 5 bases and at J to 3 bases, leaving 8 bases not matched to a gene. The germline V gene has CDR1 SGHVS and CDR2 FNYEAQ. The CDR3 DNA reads TGTGCCAGCAGCCGAGATACAGGGGGCGGCTACGAGCAGTACTTC. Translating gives CASSRDTGGGYEQYF.

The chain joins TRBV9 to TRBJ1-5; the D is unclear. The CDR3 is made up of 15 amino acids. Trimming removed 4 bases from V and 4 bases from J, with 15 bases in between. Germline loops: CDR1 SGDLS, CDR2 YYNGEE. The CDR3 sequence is CASSPRPDGNQPQHF. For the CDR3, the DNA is TGTGCCAGCAGCCCCCGTCCTGACGGGAATCAGCCCCAGCATTTT.

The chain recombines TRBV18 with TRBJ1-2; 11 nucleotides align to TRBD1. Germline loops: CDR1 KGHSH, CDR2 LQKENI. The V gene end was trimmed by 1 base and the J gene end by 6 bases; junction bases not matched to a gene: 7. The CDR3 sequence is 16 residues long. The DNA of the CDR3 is TGTGCCAGCTCACCACAAATGGACAGGGGGCTTGATGGCTACACCTTC. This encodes CASSPQMDRGLDGYTF. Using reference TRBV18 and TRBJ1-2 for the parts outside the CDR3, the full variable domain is NAGVMQNPRHLVRRRGQEARLRCSPMKGHSHVYWYRQLPEEGLKFMVYLQKENIIDESGMPKERFSAEFPKEGPSILRIQQVVRGDSAAYFCASSPQMDRGLDGYTFGSGTRLTVV.

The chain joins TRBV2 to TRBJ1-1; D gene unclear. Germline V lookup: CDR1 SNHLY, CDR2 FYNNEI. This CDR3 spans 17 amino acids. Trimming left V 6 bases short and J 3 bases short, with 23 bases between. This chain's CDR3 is CASRSIGRRPKDTEAFF. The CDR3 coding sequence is TGTGCCAGCAGGTCCATCGGAAGGAGGCCTAAGGACACTGAAGCTTTCTTT.

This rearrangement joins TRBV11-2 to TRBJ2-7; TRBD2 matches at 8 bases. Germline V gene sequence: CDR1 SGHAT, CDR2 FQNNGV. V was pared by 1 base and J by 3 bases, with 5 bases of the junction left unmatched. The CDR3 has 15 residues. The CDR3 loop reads CASSLGAGGYYEQYF. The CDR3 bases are TGTGCCAGCAGCTTAGGGGCGGGGGGTTACTACGAGCAGTACTTC.

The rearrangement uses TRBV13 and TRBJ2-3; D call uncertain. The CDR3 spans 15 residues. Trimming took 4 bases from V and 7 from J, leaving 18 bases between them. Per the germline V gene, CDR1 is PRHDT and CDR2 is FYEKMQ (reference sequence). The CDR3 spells CASSSRSQTINTQYF. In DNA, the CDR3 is TGTGCCAGCAGCTCTCGGTCGCAGACAATAAATACGCAGTATTTT. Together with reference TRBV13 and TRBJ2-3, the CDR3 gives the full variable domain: AAGVIQSPRHLIKEKRETATLKCYPIPRHDTVYWYQQGPGQDPQFLISFYEKMQSDKGSIPDRFSAQQFSDYHSELNMSSLELGDSALYFCASSSRSQTINTQYFGPGTRLTVL.

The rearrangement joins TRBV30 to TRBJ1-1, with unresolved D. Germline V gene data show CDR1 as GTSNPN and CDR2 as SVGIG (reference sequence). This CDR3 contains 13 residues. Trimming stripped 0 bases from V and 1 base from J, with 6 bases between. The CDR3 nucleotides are TGTGCCTGGAGTGTACGGGGGAACACTGAAGCTTTCTTT. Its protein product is CAWSVRGNTEAFF.

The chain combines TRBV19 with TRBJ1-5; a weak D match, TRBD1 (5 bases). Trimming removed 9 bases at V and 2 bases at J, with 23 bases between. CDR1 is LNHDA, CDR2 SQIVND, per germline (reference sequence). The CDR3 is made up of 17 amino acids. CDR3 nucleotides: TGTGCCAGCGGGGGAGGGATGGGTGGGTATCGCAATCAGCCCCAGCATTTT. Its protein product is CASGGGMGGYRNQPQHF.

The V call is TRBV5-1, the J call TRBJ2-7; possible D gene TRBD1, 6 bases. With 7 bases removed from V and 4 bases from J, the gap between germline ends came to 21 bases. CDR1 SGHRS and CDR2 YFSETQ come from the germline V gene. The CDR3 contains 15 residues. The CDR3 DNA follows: TGCGCCAGCTCCCTAGAGACAGGCGCAGGGTACGAGCAGTACTTC. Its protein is CASSLETGAGYEQYF.

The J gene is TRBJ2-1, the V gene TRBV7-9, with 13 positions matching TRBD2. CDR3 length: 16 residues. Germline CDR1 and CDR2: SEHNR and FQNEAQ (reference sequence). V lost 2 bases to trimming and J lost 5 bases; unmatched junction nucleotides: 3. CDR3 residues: CASSLPGLAGNNEQFF. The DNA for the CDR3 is TGTGCCAGCAGCTTACCGGGACTAGCGGGAAACAATGAGCAGTTCTTC.

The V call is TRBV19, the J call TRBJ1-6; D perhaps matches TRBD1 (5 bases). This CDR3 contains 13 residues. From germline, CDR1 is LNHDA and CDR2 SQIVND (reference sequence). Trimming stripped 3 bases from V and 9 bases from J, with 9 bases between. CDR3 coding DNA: TGTGCCAGTAGTATCCAGGGCCTTTCACCCCTCCACTTT. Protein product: CASSIQGLSPLHF.

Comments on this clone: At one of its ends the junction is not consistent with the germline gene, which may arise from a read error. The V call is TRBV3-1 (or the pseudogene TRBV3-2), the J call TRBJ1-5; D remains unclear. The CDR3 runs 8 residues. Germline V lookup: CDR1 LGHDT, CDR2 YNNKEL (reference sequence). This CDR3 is CASSLGDF. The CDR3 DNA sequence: TGTGCCAGCAGCCTAGGAGATTTT.

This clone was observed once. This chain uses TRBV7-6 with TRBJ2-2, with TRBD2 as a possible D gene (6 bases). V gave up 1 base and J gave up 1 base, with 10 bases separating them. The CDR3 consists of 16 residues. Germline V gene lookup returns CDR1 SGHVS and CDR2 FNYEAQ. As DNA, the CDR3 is TGTGCCAGCAGCTTAGGCGGGGCCAGGAACACCGGGGAGCTGTTTTTT. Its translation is CASSLGGARNTGELFF.

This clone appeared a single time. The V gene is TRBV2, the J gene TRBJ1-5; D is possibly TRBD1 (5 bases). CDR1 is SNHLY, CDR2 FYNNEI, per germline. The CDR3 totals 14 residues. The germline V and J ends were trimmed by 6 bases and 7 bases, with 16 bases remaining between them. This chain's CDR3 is CASSGGDVGQPQHF. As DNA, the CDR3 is TGTGCCAGCAGCGGCGGGGACGTAGGGCAGCCCCAGCATTTT.

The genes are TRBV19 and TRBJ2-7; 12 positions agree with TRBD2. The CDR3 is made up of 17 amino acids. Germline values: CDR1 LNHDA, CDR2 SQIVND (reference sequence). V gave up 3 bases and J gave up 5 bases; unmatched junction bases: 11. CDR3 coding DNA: TGTGCCAGTAGTATTCAGAAGACTAGCGGGAGAGCGGACGAGCAGTACTTC. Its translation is CASSIQKTSGRADEQYF.

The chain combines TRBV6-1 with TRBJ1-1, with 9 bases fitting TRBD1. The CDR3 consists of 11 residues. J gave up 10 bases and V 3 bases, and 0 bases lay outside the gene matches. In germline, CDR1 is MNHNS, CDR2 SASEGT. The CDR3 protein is CASSETGGAFF. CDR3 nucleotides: TGTGCCAGCAGTGAGACAGGGGGAGCTTTCTTT.

The CDR3 nucleotides read TGTGCCACCGGGACAGACGGAAACACCATATATTTT. This translates into CATGTDGNTIYF. The gene calls are TRBV6-1 and TRBJ1-3, with 7 bases matching TRBD1. The V gene's germline CDR1 is MNHNS and CDR2 SASEGT. After removal of 10 bases from V and 4 bases from J, the junction contained 4 bases not matched to a gene. The CDR3 is made up of 12 amino acids.

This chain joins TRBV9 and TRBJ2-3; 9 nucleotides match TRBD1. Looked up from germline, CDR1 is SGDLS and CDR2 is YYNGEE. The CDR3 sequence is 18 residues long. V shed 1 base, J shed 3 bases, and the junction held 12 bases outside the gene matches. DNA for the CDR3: TGTGCCAGCAGCGTACAACCCCTGCGGACAGGGGCGACAGATACGCAGTATTTT. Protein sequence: CASSVQPLRTGATDTQYF.

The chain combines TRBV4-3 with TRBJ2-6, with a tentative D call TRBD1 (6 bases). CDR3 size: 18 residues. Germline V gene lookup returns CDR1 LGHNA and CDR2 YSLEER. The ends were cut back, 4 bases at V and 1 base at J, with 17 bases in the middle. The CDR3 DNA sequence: TGCGCCAGCAGCCCAGCCACAGGGTTGGTGTCTGGGGCCAACGTCCTGACTTTC. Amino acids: CASSPATGLVSGANVLTF.

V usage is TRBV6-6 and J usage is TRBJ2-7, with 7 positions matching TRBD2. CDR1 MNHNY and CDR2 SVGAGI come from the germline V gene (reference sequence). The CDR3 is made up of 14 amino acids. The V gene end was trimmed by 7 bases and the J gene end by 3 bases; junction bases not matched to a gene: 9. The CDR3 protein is CASTKSREYYEQYF. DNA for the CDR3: TGTGCCAGCACCAAATCGCGGGAGTACTACGAGCAGTACTTC.